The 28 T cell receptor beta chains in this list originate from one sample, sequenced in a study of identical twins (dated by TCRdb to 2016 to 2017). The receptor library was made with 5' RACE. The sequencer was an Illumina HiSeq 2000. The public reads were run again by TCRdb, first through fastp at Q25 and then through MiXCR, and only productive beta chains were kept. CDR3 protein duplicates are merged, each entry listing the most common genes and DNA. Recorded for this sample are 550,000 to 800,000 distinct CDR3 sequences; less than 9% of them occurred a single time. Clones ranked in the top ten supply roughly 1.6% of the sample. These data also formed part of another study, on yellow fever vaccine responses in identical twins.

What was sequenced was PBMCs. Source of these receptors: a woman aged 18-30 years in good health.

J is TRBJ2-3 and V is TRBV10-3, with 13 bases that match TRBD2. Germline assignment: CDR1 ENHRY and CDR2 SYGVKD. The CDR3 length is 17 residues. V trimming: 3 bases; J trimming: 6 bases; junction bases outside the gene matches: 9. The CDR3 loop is CAISDSRLAGGDDTQYF. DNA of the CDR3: TGTGCCATCAGTGATTCCCGACTAGCGGGAGGTGACGATACGCAGTATTTT.

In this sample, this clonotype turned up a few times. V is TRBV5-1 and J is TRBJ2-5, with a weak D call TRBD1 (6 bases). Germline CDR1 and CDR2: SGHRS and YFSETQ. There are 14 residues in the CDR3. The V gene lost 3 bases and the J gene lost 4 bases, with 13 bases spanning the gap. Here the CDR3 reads CASSSGTTGETQYF. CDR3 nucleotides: TGCGCCAGCAGCTCCGGGACAACCGGAGAGACCCAGTACTTC. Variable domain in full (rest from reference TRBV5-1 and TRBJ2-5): KAGVTQTPRYLIKTRGQQVTLSCSPISGHRSVSWYQQTPGQGLQFLFEYFSETQRNKGNFPGRFSGRQFSNSRSEMNVSTLELGDSALYLCASSSGTTGETQYFGPGTRLLVL.

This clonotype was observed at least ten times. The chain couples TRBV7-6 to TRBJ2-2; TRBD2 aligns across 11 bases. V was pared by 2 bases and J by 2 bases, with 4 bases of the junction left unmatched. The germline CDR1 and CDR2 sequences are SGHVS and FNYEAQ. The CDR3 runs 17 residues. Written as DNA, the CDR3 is TGTGCCAGCAGCTTAACGAGACTAGCGGGAAACACCGGGGAGCTGTTTTTT. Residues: CASSLTRLAGNTGELFF.

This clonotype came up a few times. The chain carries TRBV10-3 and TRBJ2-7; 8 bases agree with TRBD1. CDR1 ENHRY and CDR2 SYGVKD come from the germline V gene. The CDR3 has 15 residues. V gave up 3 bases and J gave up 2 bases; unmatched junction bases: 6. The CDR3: CAISEGQGGPYEQYV. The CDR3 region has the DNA TGTGCCATCAGTGAAGGACAGGGTGGGCCCTACGAGCAGTACGTC.

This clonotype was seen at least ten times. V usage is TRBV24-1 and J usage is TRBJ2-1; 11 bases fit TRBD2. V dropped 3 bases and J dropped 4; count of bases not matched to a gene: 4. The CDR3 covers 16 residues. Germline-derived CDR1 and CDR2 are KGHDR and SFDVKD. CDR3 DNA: TGTGCCACCAGTGATCCCGGGACTAGCGGATACAATGAGCAGTTCTTC. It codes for CATSDPGTSGYNEQFF.

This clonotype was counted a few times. The CDR3 is CASSFSGQSSGANVLTF. The DNA of the CDR3 is TGTGCCAGCAGTTTCTCAGGACAAAGCTCTGGGGCCAACGTCCTGACTTTC. The chain combines TRBV12-3 or TRBV12-4 with TRBJ2-6, with D possibly matching TRBD1 (5 bases). This CDR3 is 17 amino acids long. V was trimmed by 3 bases and J by 0 bases, leaving 12 bases between them.

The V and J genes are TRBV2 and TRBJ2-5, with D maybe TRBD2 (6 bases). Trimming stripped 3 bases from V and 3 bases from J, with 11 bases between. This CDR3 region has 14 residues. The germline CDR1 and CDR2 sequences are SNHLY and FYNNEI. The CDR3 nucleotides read TGTGCCAGCAGTGAGGGTAGCGGAAAAGAGACCCAGTACTTC. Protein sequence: CASSEGSGKETQYF.

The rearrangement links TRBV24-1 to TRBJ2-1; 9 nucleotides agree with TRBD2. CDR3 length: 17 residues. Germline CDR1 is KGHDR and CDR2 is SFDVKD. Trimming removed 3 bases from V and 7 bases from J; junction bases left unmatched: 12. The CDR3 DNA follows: TGTGCCACCAGTGATCCTAGCGGGACTAGCCCGAGGAATGAGCAGTTCTTC. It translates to CATSDPSGTSPRNEQFF.

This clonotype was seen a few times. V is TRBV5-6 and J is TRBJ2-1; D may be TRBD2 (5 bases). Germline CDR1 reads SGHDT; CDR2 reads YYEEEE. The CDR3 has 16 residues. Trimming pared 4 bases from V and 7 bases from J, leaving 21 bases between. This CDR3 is CASSPQWLAIRNEQFF. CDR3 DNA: TGTGCCAGCAGCCCCCAGTGGCTAGCAATTAGGAATGAGCAGTTCTTC.

The CDR3 loop reads CASSLIEGDRVSNEQFF. CDR3 coding DNA: TGCGCCAGCAGCCTCATTGAGGGGGACAGGGTTAGCAATGAGCAGTTCTTC. The chain carries TRBV4-1 and TRBJ2-1; TRBD1 aligns across 9 bases. V trimming: 4 bases; J trimming: 6 bases; junction bases outside the gene matches: 13. Germline CDR1 and CDR2: MGHRA and YSYEKL. There are 17 residues in the CDR3.

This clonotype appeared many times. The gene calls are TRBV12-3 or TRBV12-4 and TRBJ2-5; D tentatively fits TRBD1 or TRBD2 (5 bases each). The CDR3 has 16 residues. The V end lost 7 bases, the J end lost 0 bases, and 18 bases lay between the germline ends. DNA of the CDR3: TGTGCCAGCACGGACCAGGGAGTCGGAAACCAAGAGACCCAGTACTTC. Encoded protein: CASTDQGVGNQETQYF.

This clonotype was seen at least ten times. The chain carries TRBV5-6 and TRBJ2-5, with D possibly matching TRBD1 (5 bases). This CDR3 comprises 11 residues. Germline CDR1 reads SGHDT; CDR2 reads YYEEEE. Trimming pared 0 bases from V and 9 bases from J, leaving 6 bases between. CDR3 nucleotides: TGTGCCAGCAGCTTGGGACAGCCCCAGTACTTC. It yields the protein CASSLGQPQYF.

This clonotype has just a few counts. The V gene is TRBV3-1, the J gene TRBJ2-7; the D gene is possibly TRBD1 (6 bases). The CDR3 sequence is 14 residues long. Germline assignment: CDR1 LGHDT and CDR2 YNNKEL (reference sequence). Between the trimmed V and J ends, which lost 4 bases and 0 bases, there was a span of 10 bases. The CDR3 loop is CASSRQAYSYEQYF. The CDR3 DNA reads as TGTGCCAGCAGCCGACAGGCCTACTCCTACGAGCAGTACTTC.

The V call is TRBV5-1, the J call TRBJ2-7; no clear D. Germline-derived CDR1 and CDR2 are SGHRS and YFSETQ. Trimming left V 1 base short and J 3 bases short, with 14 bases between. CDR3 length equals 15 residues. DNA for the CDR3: TGCGCCAGCAGCTTGTCCTCACTGGGATTCTACGAGCAGTACGTC. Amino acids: CASSLSSLGFYEQYV.

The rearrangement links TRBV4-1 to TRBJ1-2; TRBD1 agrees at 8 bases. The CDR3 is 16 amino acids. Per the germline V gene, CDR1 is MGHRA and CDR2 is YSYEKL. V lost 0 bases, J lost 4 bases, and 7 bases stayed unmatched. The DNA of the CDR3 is TGCGCCAGCAGCCAAGAAGACAGGGGTTATGCCTATGGCTACACCTTC. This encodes CASSQEDRGYAYGYTF.

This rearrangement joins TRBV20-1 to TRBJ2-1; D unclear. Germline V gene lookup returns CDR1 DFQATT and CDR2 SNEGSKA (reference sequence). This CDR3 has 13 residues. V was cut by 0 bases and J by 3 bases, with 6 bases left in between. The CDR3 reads CSAREACYNEQFF. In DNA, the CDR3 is TGCAGTGCTAGAGAAGCTTGCTACAATGAGCAGTTCTTC.

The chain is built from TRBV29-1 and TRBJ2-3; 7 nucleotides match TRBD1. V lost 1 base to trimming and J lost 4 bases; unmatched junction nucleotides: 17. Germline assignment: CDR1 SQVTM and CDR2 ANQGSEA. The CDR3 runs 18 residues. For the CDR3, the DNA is TGCAGCGTTGAAGGGGGCGTGGGAACAGGGGATAGGGCAGATACGCAGTATTTT. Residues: CSVEGGVGTGDRADTQYF.

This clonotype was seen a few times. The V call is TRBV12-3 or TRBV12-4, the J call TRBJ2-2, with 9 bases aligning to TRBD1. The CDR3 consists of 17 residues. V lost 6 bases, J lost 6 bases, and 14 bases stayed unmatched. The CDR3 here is CASSRNAGTGRSGELFF. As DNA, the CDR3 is TGTGCCAGCAGCCGGAATGCCGGGACAGGGAGGTCCGGGGAGCTGTTTTTT.

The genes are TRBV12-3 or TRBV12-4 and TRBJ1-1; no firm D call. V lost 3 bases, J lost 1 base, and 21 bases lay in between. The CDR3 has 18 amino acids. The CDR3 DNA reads TGTGCCAGCAGTTTTCTGGCAGCTAGTACTAGAAGGAACACTGAAGCTTTCTTT. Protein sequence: CASSFLAASTRRNTEAFF.

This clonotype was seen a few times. The CDR3, as DNA: TGTGCCAGCTGCATAGCAGGGGGTCCCTACGAGCAGTACTTC. It encodes CASCIAGGPYEQYF. The genes are TRBV28 and TRBJ2-7; TRBD1 matches at 7 bases. CDR3 size: 14 residues. CDR1 is MDHEN, CDR2 SYDVKM, per germline. V gave up 8 bases and J gave up 2 bases; unmatched junction bases: 9.

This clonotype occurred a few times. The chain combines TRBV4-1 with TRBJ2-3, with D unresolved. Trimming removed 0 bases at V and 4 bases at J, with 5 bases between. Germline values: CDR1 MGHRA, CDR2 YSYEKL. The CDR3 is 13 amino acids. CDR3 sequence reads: CASSQDQPDTQYF. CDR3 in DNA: TGCGCCAGCAGCCAAGACCAACCAGATACGCAGTATTTT.

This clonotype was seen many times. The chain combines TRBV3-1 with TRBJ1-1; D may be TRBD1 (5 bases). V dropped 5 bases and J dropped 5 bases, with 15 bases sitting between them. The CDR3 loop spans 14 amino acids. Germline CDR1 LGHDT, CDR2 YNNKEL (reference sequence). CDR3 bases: TGTGCCAGCAGCTTGAGGGGTGCGGGGACTGAAGCTTTCTTT. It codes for CASSLRGAGTEAFF.

The CDR3: CSVGRVSVAEAFF. DNA of the CDR3: TGCAGCGTAGGGAGAGTAAGTGTCGCTGAAGCTTTCTTT. The V gene is TRBV29-1, the J gene TRBJ1-1; D is uncertain. This CDR3 region has 13 residues. V was pared by 6 bases and J by 6 bases, with 17 bases between. Germline values: CDR1 SQVTM, CDR2 ANQGSEA.

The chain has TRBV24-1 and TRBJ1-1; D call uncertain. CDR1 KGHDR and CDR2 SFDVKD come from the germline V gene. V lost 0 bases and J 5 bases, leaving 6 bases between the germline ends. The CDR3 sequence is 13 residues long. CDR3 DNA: TGTGCCACCAGTGATTTGCCAGGTACTGAAGCTTTCTTT. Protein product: CATSDLPGTEAFF.

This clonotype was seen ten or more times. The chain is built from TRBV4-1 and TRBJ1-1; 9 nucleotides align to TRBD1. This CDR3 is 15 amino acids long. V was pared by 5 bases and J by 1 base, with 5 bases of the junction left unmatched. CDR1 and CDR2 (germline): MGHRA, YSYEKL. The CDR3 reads CASSTRTGENTEAFF. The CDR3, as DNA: TGCGCCAGCAGCACCCGGACAGGGGAGAACACTGAAGCTTTCTTT.

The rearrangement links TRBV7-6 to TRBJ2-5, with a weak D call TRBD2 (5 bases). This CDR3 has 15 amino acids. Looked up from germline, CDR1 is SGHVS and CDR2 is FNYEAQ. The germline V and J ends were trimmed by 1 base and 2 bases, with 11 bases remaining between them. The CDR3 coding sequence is TGTGCCAGCAGCTTAGGGGCCGGGATGCAAGAGACCCAGTACTTC. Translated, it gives CASSLGAGMQETQYF. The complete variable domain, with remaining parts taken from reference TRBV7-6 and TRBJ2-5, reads GAGVSQSPRYKVTKRGQDVALRCDPISGHVSLYWYRQALGQGPEFLTYFNYEAQQDKSGLPNDRFSAERPEGSISTLTIQRTEQRDSAMYRCASSLGAGMQETQYFGPGTRLLVL.

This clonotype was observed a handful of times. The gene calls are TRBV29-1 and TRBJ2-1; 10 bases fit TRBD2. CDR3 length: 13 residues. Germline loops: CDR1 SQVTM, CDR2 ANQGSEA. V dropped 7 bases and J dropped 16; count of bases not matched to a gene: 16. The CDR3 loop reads CSGSGTSVLGEFF. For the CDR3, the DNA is TGCAGCGGCTCCGGGACTAGCGTCTTAGGAGAATTCTTC.

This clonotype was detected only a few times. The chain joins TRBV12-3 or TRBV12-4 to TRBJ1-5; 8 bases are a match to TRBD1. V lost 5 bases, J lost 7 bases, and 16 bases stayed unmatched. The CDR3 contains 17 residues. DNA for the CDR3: TGTGCCAGCAGTCCTACTAACGGGGGACAGGTGAACCAGCCCCAGCATTTT. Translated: CASSPTNGGQVNQPQHF.